This TCR beta chain came from a study of beta chain features in type 1 diabetes. Whole-study findings and limits: There was no resolution here of whether HLA type influences TCRB rearrangement.

Expressed TCRB transcripts were sequenced because the entire RNA isolate underwent reverse transcription. Sequenced by immunoSEQ multiplex PCR; TCRdb stores in-frame clones only, minus some. The table shows almost 350,000 clones, with less than 20% occurring only once. As concerns this clone: Its antigen is currently unknown.

The V end lost 0 bases, the J end lost 2 bases, and 15 bases lay between the germline ends. Looked up from germline, CDR1 is LNHDA and CDR2 is SQIVND (reference sequence). This CDR3 is 17 amino acids long. Sorting with CD45RO/CCR7/CD25/CD127/CD95/CD27 yielded naive, central memory, regulatory and stem-like memory CD4+ cells. The genes are TRBV19 and TRBJ2-3, with D possibly TRBD1 on 6 matching bases. The receptor was isolated from a woman between 18 and 29 years old in good health. The sample consisted of naive CD4+ T cells from blood. CDR3 sequence (DNA): TGTGCCAGTAGTATAGAGCACGGTGGACAGTACACAGATACGCAGTATTTT. Amino acids: CASSIEHGGQYTDTQYF. Filled out from reference TRBV19 and TRBJ2-3, the complete variable domain reads DGGITQSPKYLFRKEGQNVTLSCEQNLNHDAMYWYRQDPGQGLRLIYYSQIVNDFQKGDIAEGYSVSREKKESFPLTVTSAQKNPTAFYLCASSIEHGGQYTDTQYFGPGTRLTVL.